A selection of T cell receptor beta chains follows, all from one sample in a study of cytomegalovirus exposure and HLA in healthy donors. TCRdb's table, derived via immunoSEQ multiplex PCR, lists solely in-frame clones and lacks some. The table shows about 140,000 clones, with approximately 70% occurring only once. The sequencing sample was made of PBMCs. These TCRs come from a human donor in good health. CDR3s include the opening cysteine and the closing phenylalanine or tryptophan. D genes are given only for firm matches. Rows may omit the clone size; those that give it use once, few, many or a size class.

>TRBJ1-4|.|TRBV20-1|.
CSPARGEKLFF
TGCAGTCCCGCTAGGGGGGAAAAACTGTTTTTT
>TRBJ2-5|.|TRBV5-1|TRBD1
CASSLNGDRGETQYF
TGCGCCAGCAGCTTGAATGGGGACAGGGGGGAGACCCAGTACTTC
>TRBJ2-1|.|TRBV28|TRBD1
CASSFPGTENEQFF
TGTGCCAGCAGTTTTCCCGGGACAGAGAATGAGCAGTTCTTC
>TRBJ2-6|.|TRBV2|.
CASSVRTGANVLTF
TGTGCCAGCAGTGTGAGGACTGGGGCCAACGTCCTGACTTTC
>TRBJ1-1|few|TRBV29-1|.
CSVATANTEAFF
TGCAGCGTTGCCACAGCGAACACTGAAGCTTTCTTT
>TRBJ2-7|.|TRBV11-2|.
CASSFGLYEQYF
TGTGCCAGCAGCTTTGGGCTATACGAGCAGTACTTC
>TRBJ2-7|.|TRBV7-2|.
CASSLARQGGYEQYF
TGTGCCAGCAGCTTAGCGAGACAGGGAGGCTACGAGCAGTACTTC
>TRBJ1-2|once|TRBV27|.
CASSFGDSYGYTF
TGTGCCAGCAGTTTCGGAGACAGCTATGGCTACACCTTC
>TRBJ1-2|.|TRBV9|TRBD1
CASSVETGSVRGYTF
TGTGCCAGCAGCGTTGAGACAGGGTCTGTACGGGGCTACACCTTC
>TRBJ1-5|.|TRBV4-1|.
CASSQWGDPYSNQPQHF
TGCGCCAGCAGCCAATGGGGCGACCCTTATAGCAATCAGCCCCAGCATTTT
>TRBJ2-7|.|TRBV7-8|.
CASSASQGHEQYF
TGTGCCAGCAGCGCGTCGCAGGGTCACGAGCAGTACTTC
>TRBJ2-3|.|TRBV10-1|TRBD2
CASSESGTSGTDTQYF
TGCGCCAGCAGTGAGTCGGGGACTAGCGGAACAGATACGCAGTATTTT
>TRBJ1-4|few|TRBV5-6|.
CASADAGSEKLFF
TGTGCCAGCGCAGACGCGGGTAGTGAAAAACTGTTTTTT
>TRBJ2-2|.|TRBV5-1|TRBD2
CASSLAPGRTSSNTGELFF
TGCGCCAGCAGCTTGGCCCCGGGTCGGACTAGCTCAAACACCGGGGAGCTGTTTTTT
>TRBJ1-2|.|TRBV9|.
CASSVVAGTNGGYTF
TGTGCCAGCAGCGTAGTTGCAGGGACTAACGGGGGCTACACCTTC